The subject of this entry is one T cell receptor (beta chain). Within the sample, other DNA sequences also encode this same CDR3. These data originate in a study of shared clonotypes between healthy human individuals. The material for each subset, its genomic DNA, was split evenly across several immunoSEQ plates. In the original analysis: From ImmunoSEQ came sequences covering only the junction and carrying no quality scores, so filtering differed. Method: immunoSEQ multiplex PCR; TCRdb's copy keeps in-frame clones and lacks some. The V and J calls and clone size were taken over from that table, and D and trimming were inferred from the DNA. The repertoire holds 2 million to 2.5 million clones, roughly 96% seen once, with 0.1% to 0.15% in the top ten. This clonotype originated in a man between 18 and 35 years old in good health. The specimen was naive CD4+ T cells sorted from blood. Subset here: CD45RA+ positively selected.

The CDR3 DNA sequence: TGCGCCAGCAGCTCAACCGGGACAGATACGCAGTATTTT. Its protein is CASSSTGTDTQYF. V usage is TRBV5-1 and J usage is TRBJ2-3; no clear D gene. CDR1 and CDR2 (germline): SGHRS, YFSETQ. V gave up 3 bases and J gave up 3 bases, with 8 bases separating them. This CDR3 contains 13 residues.